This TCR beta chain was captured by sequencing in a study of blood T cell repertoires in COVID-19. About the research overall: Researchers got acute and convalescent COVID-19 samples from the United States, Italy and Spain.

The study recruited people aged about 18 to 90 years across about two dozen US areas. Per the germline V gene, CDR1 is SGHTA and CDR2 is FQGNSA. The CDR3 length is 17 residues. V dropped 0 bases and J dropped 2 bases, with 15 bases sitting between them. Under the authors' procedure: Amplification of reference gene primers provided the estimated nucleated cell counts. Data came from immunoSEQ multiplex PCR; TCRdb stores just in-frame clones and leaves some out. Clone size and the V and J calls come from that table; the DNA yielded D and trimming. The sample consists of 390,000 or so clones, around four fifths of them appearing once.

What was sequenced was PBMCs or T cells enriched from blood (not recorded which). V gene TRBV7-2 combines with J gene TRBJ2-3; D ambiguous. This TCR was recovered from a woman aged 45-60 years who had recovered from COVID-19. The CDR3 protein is CASSLAVYFSNTDTQYF. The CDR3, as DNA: TGTGCCAGCAGCTTAGCCGTGTACTTCTCCAACACAGATACGCAGTATTTT.